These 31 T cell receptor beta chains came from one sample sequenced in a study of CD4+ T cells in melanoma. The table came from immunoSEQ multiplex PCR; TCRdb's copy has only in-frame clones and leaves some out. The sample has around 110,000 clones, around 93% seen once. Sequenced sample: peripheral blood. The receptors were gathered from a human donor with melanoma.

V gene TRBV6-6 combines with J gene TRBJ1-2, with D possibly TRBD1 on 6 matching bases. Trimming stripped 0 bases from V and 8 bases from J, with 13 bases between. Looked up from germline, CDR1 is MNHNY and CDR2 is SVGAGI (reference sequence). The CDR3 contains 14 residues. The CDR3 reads CASSYSDSPKGYTF. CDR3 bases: TGTGCCAGCAGTTACTCGGACAGCCCAAAGGGCTACACCTTC.

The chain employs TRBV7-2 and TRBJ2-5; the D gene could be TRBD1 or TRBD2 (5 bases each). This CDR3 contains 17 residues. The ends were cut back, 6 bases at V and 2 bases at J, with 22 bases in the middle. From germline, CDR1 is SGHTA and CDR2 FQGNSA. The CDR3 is CASRSGRVMGPQETQYF. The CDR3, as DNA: TGTGCCAGCAGGTCGGGCCGGGTTATGGGACCTCAAGAGACCCAGTACTTC.

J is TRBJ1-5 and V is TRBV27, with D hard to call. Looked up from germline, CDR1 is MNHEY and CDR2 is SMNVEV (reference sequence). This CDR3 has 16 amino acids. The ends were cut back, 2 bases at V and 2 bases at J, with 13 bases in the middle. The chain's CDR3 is CASSLRGELGNQPQHF. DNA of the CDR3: TGTGCCAGCAGTTTACGCGGGGAATTGGGCAATCAGCCCCAGCATTTT.

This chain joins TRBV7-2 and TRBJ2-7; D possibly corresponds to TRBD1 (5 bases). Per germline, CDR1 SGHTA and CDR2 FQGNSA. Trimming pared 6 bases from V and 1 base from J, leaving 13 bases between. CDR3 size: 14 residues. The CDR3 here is CASRDNAGSYEQYF. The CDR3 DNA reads TGTGCCAGCAGGGACAACGCAGGGTCCTACGAGCAGTACTTC.

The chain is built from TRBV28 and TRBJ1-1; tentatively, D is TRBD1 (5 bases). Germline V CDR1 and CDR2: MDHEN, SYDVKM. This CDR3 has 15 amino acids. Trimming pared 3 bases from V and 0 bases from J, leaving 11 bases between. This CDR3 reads CASSLLGLLNTEAFF. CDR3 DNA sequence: TGTGCCAGCAGTTTGTTGGGGCTACTGAACACTGAAGCTTTCTTT.

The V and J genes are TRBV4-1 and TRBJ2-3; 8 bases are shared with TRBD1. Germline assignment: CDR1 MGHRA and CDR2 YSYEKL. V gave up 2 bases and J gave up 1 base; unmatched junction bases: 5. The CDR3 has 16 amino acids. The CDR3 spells CASSQKQGGGTDTQYF. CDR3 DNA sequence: TGCGCCAGCAGCCAAAAACAGGGGGGAGGCACAGATACGCAGTATTTT.

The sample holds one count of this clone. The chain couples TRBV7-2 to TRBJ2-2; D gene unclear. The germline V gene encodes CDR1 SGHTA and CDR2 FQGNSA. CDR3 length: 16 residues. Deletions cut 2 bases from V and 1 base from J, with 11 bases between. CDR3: CASSLHRTRNTGELFF. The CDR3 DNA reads TGTGCCAGCAGCTTACATCGGACGAGGAACACCGGGGAGCTGTTTTTT.

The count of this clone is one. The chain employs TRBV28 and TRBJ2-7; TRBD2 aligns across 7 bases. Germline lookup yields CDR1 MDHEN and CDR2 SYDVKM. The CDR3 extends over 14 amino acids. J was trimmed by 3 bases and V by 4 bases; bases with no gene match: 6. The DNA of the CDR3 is TGTGCCAGCAGTTCCGCGGGGGATCGCTACGAGCAGTACTTC. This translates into CASSSAGDRYEQYF.

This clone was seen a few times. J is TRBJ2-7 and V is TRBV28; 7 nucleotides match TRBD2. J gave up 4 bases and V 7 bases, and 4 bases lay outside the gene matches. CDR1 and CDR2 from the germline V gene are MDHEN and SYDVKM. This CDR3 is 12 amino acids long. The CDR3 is CASKQREYEQYF. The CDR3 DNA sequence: TGTGCCAGCAAGCAGCGGGAATACGAGCAGTACTTC.

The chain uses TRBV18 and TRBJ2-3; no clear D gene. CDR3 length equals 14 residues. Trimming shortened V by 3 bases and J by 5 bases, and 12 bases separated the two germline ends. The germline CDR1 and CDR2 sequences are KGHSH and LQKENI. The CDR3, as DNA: TGTGCCAGCTCACCGAGTGCTGGGATAGATACGCAGTATTTT. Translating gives CASSPSAGIDTQYF.

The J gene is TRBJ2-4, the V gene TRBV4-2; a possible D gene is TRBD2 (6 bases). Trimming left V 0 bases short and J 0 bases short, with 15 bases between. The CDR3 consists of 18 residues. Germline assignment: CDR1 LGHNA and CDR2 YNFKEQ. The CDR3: CASSQERGVGLAKNIQYF. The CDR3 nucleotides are TGTGCCAGCAGCCAAGAAAGGGGAGTGGGACTAGCCAAAAACATTCAGTACTTC.

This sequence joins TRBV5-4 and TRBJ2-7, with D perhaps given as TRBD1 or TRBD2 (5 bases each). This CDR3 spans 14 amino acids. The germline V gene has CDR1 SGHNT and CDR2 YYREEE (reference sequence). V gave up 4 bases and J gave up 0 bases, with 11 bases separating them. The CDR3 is CASSPPGRSYEQYF. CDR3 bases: TGTGCCAGCAGCCCTCCGGGGCGCTCCTACGAGCAGTACTTC.

CDR3 sequence reads: CASIKGGRKIAEAFF. The CDR3 region has the DNA TGTGCCAGCATAAAAGGGGGGCGTAAAATTGCTGAAGCTTTCTTT. The chain joins TRBV6-6 to TRBJ1-1; possible D gene TRBD1, 6 bases. Germline V gives CDR1 MNHNY, CDR2 SVGAGI (reference sequence). The length of the CDR3 is 15 residues. V lost 7 bases, J lost 6 bases, and 21 bases lay in between.

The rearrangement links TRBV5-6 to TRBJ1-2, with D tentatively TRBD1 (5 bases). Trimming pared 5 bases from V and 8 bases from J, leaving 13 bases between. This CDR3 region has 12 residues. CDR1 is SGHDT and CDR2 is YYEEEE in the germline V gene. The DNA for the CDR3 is TGTGCCAGCAGTCACACGCAGGGAGGCTACACCTTC. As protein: CASSHTQGGYTF.

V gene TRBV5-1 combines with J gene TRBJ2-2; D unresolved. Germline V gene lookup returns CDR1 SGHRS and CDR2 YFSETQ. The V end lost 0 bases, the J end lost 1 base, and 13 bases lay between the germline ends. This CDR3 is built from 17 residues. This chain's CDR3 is CASSLAGVGQNTGELFF. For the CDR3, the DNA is TGCGCCAGCAGCTTGGCCGGAGTAGGGCAGAACACCGGGGAGCTGTTTTTT.

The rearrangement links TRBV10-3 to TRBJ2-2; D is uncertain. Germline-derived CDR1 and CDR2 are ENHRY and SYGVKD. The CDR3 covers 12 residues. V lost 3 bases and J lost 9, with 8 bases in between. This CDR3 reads CAISERRRELFF. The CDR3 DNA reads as TGTGCCATCAGTGAACGGCGACGGGAGCTGTTTTTT.

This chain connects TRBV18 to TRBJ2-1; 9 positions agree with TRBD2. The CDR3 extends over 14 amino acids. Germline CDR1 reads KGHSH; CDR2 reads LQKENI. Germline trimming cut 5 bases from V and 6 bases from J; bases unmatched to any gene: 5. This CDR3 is CASSETSGGNEQFF. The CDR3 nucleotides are TGTGCCAGCTCAGAGACTAGCGGCGGCAATGAGCAGTTCTTC.

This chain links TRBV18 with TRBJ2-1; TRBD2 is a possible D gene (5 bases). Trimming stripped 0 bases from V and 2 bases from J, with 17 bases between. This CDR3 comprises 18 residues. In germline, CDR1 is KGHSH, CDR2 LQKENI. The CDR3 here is CASSPPSFVGVAYNEQFF. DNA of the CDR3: TGTGCCAGCTCACCACCTAGCTTTGTGGGAGTTGCCTACAATGAGCAGTTCTTC.

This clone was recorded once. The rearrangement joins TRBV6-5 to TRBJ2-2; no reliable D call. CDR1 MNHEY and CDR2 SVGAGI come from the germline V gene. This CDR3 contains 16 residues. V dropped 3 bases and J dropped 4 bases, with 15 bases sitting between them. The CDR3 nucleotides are TGTGCCAGCAGTTATAACACGGTAACGGGCACCGGGGAGCTGTTTTTT. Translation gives CASSYNTVTGTGELFF.

The CDR3: CASSVGGRAYEQYF. In DNA form, the CDR3 reads TGTGCCAGCAGCGTGGGTGGGAGGGCCTACGAGCAGTACTTC. The chain uses TRBV9 and TRBJ2-7; TRBD2 matches 7 bases. V was pared by 2 bases and J by 2 bases, with 4 bases of the junction left unmatched. Germline lookup yields CDR1 SGDLS and CDR2 YYNGEE. There are 14 residues in the CDR3.

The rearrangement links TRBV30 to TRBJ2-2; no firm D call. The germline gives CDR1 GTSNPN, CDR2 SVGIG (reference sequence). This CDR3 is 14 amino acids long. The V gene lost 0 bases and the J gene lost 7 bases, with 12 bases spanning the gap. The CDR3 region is CAWSVRSESGELFF. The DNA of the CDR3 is TGTGCCTGGAGTGTACGATCCGAGAGCGGGGAGCTGTTTTTT. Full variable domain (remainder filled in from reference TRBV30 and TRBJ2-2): SQTIHQWPATLVQPVGSPLSLECTVEGTSNPNLYWYRQAAGRGLQLLFYSVGIGQISSEVPQNLSASRPQDRQFILSSKKLLLSDSGFYLCAWSVRSESGELFFGEGSRLTVL.

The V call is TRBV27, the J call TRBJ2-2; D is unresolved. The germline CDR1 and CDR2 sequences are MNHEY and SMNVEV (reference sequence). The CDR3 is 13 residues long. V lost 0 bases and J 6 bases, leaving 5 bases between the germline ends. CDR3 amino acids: CASSLSLAGELFF. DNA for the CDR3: TGTGCCAGCAGTTTATCTCTAGCCGGGGAGCTGTTTTTT.

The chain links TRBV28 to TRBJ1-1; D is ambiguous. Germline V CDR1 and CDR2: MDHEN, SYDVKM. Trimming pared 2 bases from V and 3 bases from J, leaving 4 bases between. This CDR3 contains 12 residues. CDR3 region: CASSLRHTEAFF. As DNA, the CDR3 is TGTGCCAGCAGTTTAAGGCACACTGAAGCTTTCTTT.

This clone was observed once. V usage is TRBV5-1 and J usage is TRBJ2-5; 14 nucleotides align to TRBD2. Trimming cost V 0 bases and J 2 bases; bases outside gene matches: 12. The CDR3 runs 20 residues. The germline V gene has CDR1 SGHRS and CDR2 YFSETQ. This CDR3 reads CASSLAGLAGGGATQETQYF. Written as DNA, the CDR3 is TGCGCCAGCAGCTTGGCCGGACTAGCGGGAGGTGGGGCCACACAAGAGACCCAGTACTTC.

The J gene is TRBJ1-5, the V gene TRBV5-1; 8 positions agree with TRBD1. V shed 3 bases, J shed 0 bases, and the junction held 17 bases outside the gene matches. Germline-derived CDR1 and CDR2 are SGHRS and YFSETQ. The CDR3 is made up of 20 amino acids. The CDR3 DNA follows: TGCGCCAGCAGCTCACCGAACGGGACAGGCCTTTACAATAGCAATCAGCCCCAGCATTTT. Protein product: CASSSPNGTGLYNSNQPQHF.

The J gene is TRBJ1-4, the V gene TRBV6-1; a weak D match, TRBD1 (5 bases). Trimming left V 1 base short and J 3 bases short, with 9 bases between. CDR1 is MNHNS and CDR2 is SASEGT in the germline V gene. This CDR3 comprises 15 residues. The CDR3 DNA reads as TGTGCCAGCAGTGAAGGGGGCGCCTCTAATGAAAAACTGTTTTTT. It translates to CASSEGGASNEKLFF.

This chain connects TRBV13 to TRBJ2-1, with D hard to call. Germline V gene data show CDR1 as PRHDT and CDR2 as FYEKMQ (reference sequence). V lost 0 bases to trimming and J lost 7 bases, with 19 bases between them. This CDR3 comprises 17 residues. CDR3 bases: TGTGCCAGCAGCTTAGGGTTGGGGTCAGTGGTGACGAATGAGCAGTTCTTC. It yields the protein CASSLGLGSVVTNEQFF.

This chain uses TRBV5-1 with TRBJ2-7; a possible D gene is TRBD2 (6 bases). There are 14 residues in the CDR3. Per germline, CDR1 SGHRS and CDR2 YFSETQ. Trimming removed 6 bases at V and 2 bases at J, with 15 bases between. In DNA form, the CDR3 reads TGCGCCAGCACCTACCTTGGAGGGACCTACGAGCAGTACTTC. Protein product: CASTYLGGTYEQYF. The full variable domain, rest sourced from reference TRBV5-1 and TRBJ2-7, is KAGVTQTPRYLIKTRGQQVTLSCSPISGHRSVSWYQQTPGQGLQFLFEYFSETQRNKGNFPGRFSGRQFSNSRSEMNVSTLELGDSALYLCASTYLGGTYEQYFGPGTRLTVT.

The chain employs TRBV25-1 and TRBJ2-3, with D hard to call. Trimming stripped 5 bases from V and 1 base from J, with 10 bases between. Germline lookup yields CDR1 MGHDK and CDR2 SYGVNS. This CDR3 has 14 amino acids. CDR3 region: CASSLYGGTDTQYF. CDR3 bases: TGTGCCAGCAGTCTGTATGGGGGCACAGATACGCAGTATTTT.

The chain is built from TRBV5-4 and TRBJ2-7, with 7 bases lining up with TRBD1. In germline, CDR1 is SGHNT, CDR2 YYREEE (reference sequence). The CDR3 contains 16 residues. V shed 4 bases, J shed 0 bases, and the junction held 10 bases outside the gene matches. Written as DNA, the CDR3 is TGTGCCAGCAGCGAAGGGGTACGACAGGGCTCCTACGAGCAGTACTTC. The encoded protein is CASSEGVRQGSYEQYF.

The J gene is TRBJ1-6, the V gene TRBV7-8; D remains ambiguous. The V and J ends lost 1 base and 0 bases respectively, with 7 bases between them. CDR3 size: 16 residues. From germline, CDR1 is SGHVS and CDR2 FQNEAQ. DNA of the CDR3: TGTGCCAGCAGCTTAGTCCTCAACTCCTATAATTCACCCCTCCACTTT. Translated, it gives CASSLVLNSYNSPLHF.